This TCR beta chain was captured by sequencing in a study of radiotherapy plus CTLA-4 blockade in lung cancer. Across the study: The study recorded objective responses in roughly 20% of patients and disease control in about 31%. Whole-study findings and limits: Reports identified early blood T cell clone dynamics, with interferon-beta, as the best response predictor. An expansion of tumor-derived TCR clones occurred in blood after radiotherapy plus ipilimumab.

Germline CDR1 is SGHRS and CDR2 is YFSETQ. With V trimmed by 3 bases and J by 6 bases, 6 bases remained unmatched. CDR3 length equals 15 residues. A remark on this clone: Its antigen is still unknown.

TCRdb keeps only in-frame clones here, not all; method: immunoSEQ multiplex PCR. Of about 97,000 clones listed, about four fifths are singletons. It was focal radiation plus CTLA-4 blockade with ipilimumab that patients with chemo-refractory metastatic non-small-cell lung cancer received. The rearrangement joins TRBV5-1 to TRBJ2-3, with 11 bases matching TRBD2. This clonotype was sampled from a human donor with non-small cell lung cancer who had a partial response to radiotherapy plus ipilimumab. Some clones in this sample may be carry-over from other donors' samples. This material consisted of peripheral blood, taken from a patient treated with radiotherapy plus ipilimumab. As DNA, the CDR3 is TGCGCCAGCAGCTCAATAGCGGGAGGGCCGGATACGCAGTATTTT. Translation gives CASSSIAGGPDTQYF.